These T cell receptor beta chains were read from a single sample in a study of shared clonotypes between healthy human individuals. Measured with immunoSEQ multiplex PCR; TCRdb has only the in-frame clones, and not every one. This table holds 2 million to 2.5 million clones, roughly 92% found once. Sequencing used naive CD4+ T cells from PBMCs. Receptors originate from a man between 18 and 29 years old in good health. Some clones in this sample may be carry-over from other donors' samples. The CDR3 runs from the conserved cysteine through the conserved F or W. A D gene is named only where the DNA matches it firmly. Clone size is not always given. Where it is, it says once, few, many or a class for expanded clones.

size | J | D | V | CDR3 | DNA
once | TRBJ2-4 | NA | TRBV9 | CASSVGGSGGKNIQYF | TGTGCCAGCAGCGTAGGGGGCTCCGGGGGTAAAAACATTCAGTACTTC
NA | TRBJ2-7 | NA | TRBV11-1 | CASSLERWSSEQYF | TGTGCCAGCAGCTTAGAGCGGTGGAGTTCCGAGCAGTACTTC
NA | TRBJ2-3 | NA | TRBV27 | CASRNGQFTDTQYF | TGTGCCAGCAGAAACGGACAGTTCACAGATACGCAGTATTTT
NA | TRBJ2-7 | NA | TRBV5-6 | CASSPNKNGGRPYEQYF | TGTGCCAGCAGCCCGAACAAAAACGGAGGGCGACCTTACGAGCAGTACTTC
NA | TRBJ2-3 | NA | TRBV19 | CASTDTDTQYF | TGTGCCAGTACGGACACAGATACGCAGTATTTT
NA | TRBJ2-5 | NA | TRBV2 | CASTGLLTAQYF | TGTGCCAGCACGGGACTTCTGACGGCCCAGTACTTC
NA | TRBJ1-2 | TRBD1 | TRBV4-2 | CASSQDRGQFYRYTF | TGTGCCAGCAGCCAAGATCGGGGACAGTTCTATCGATACACCTTC
once | TRBJ2-6 | NA | TRBV5-4 | CASSVTGSGANVLTF | TGTGCCAGCAGCGTAACAGGGTCTGGGGCCAACGTCCTGACTTTC
NA | TRBJ2-2 | NA | TRBV28 | CASSPQRDMWFAGELFF | TGTGCCAGCAGTCCCCAACGGGACATGTGGTTCGCCGGGGAGCTGTTTTTT
NA | TRBJ2-5 | TRBD1 | TRBV29-1 | CSVVKRTGEAQYF | TGCAGCGTAGTCAAGCGGACAGGTGAGGCCCAGTACTTC
NA | TRBJ1-5 | NA | TRBV7-8 | CASSRDPNQPQHF | TGTGCCAGCAGCCGAGACCCCAACCAGCCCCAGCATTTT
NA | TRBJ1-5 | TRBD1 | TRBV28 | CASTGTGPSNQPQHF | TGTGCCAGCACAGGGACAGGCCCTAGCAATCAGCCCCAGCATTTT
NA | TRBJ2-4 | NA | TRBV5-4 | CASSLAVQNIQYF | TGTGCCAGCAGCTTGGCGGTTCAAAACATTCAGTACTTC
NA | TRBJ1-1 | TRBD1 | TRBV5-1 | CASSLEGQGATEAFF | TGCGCCAGCAGCTTGGAGGGACAGGGGGCCACTGAAGCTTTCTTT
once | TRBJ1-6 | TRBD1 | TRBV30 | CAWRRDRSSYNSPLHF | TGTGCCTGGCGACGGGACAGAAGCTCCTATAATTCACCCCTCCACTTT
NA | TRBJ2-2 | NA | TRBV5-1 | CASSTPNTGELFF | TGCGCCAGCAGCACTCCCAACACCGGGGAGCTGTTTTTT
NA | TRBJ1-5 | NA | TRBV28 | CASSGLTGGSNQPQHF | TGTGCCAGCAGTGGCCTGACAGGAGGAAGCAATCAGCCCCAGCATTTT
NA | TRBJ2-7 | NA | TRBV27 | CASSLSVSYEQYF | TGTGCCAGCAGTTTATCGGTCAGCTACGAGCAGTACTTC
NA | TRBJ2-7 | TRBD1 | TRBV5-1 | CASSLEDPGQGLSEQYF | TGCGCCAGCAGCTTGGAAGATCCGGGACAGGGGTTGAGCGAGCAGTACTTC
NA | TRBJ2-1 | NA | TRBV5-1 | CASSKMGPTGNEQFF | TGCGCCAGCAGCAAAATGGGCCCCACGGGCAATGAGCAGTTCTTC
NA | TRBJ2-3 | NA | TRBV28 | CASSLGGVTDTQYF | TGTGCCAGCAGTTTAGGGGGAGTCACAGATACGCAGTATTTT
NA | TRBJ2-1 | NA | TRBV20-1 | CSAHTQFF | TGCAGTGCCCATACGCAGTTCTTC
NA | TRBJ2-1 | TRBD2 | TRBV14 | CASSTLLAGGWNEQFF | TGTGCCAGCAGCACACTACTAGCGGGAGGGTGGAATGAGCAGTTCTTC
NA | TRBJ2-1 | NA | TRBV9 | CASSVRGSPHEQFF | TGTGCCAGCAGCGTAAGGGGGTCGCCCCATGAGCAGTTCTTC
NA | TRBJ1-4 | NA | TRBV28 | CASSFLGLNEKLFF | TGTGCCAGCAGTTTTTTGGGGCTGAATGAAAAACTGTTTTTT
NA | TRBJ2-7 | NA | TRBV30 | CAWSAGYSSYEQYF | TGTGCCTGGAGCGCAGGGTATAGTTCCTACGAGCAGTACTTC
NA | TRBJ2-3 | NA | TRBV5-8 | CASSPNTDTQYF | TGTGCCAGCAGCCCGAACACAGATACGCAGTATTTT
NA | TRBJ2-7 | NA | TRBV7-3 | CASSQQGSIFYEQYF | TGTGCCAGCAGCCAACAGGGTTCAATCTTCTACGAGCAGTACTTC
NA | TRBJ1-3 | NA | TRBV5-1 | CASSRDGETIYF | TGCGCCAGCAGCAGGGACGGGGAGACCATATATTTT
NA | TRBJ1-3 | NA | TRBV2 | CASSEGQRSGNTIYF | TGTGCCAGCAGTGAAGGACAGCGATCTGGAAACACCATATATTTT
NA | TRBJ2-7 | NA | TRBV5-4 | CASRSDERYEQYF | TGTGCCAGCAGGTCAGACGAGCGCTACGAGCAGTACTTC
NA | TRBJ2-7 | NA | TRBV5-1 | CASSPYGKGPYEQYF | TGCGCCAGCAGCCCGTACGGGAAAGGGCCCTACGAGCAGTACTTC
NA | TRBJ2-6 | NA | TRBV2 | CASSVSGANVLTF | TGTGCCAGCAGTGTTTCTGGGGCCAACGTCCTGACTTTC
NA | TRBJ2-1 | TRBD1 | TRBV30 | CAWRGDREDEQFF | TGTGCCTGGAGGGGGGACAGGGAGGATGAGCAGTTCTTC
NA | TRBJ2-5 | NA | TRBV6-4 | CASSVESGIKTQYF | TGTGCCAGCAGTGTTGAATCAGGGATCAAGACCCAGTACTTC
NA | TRBJ2-3 | NA | TRBV7-2 | CASSLDRYTDTQYF | TGTGCCAGCAGCTTAGACCGTTACACAGATACGCAGTATTTT
NA | TRBJ1-1 | NA | TRBV19 | CASIDSSRDTEAFF | TGTGCCAGTATCGACTCCTCCCGGGACACTGAAGCTTTCTTT
NA | TRBJ2-2 | NA | TRBV9 | CASSVEGTNTGELFF | TGTGCCAGCAGCGTAGAGGGGACAAACACCGGGGAGCTGTTTTTT
NA | TRBJ2-5 | NA | TRBV5-1 | CASSTSLPTAQETQYF | TGCGCCAGCAGCACATCCCTGCCGACAGCCCAAGAGACCCAGTACTTC
NA | TRBJ2-7 | NA | TRBV11-3 | CASSSGAIGERPYEQYF | TGTGCCAGCAGCTCTGGGGCAATCGGGGAGCGGCCCTACGAGCAGTACTTC
NA | TRBJ1-4 | NA | TRBV6-1 | CASSERHGVVNEKLFF | TGTGCCAGCAGTGAGCGCCATGGCGTAGTGAATGAAAAACTGTTTTTT
NA | TRBJ1-2 | NA | TRBV6-1 | CASREPEPYGYTF | TGTGCCAGCAGAGAACCGGAGCCCTATGGCTACACCTTC
NA | TRBJ2-2 | NA | TRBV28 | CASRSVRTATNTGELFF | TGTGCCAGCAGATCCGTCCGGACAGCCACGAACACCGGGGAGCTGTTTTTT
NA | TRBJ2-1 | NA | TRBV18 | CASSQAYNEQFF | TGTGCCAGCTCACAGGCCTACAATGAGCAGTTCTTC
NA | TRBJ1-1 | TRBD1 | TRBV20-1 | CSAPDRVEAFF | TGCAGTGCCCCGGACAGGGTTGAAGCTTTCTTT
NA | TRBJ2-5 | NA | TRBV11-2 | CASSGWLGDHETQYF | TGTGCCAGCAGCGGTTGGTTGGGTGATCACGAGACCCAGTACTTC
NA | TRBJ1-1 | NA | TRBV2 | CASIGYRDTEAFF | TGTGCCAGCATAGGGTACAGGGACACTGAAGCTTTCTTT
few | TRBJ1-1 | NA | TRBV7-9 | CASSLYPGTEAFF | TGTGCCAGCAGCTTATACCCGGGGACTGAAGCTTTCTTT
NA | TRBJ1-3 | NA | TRBV28 | CASSLDRLENTIYF | TGTGCCAGCAGTTTAGACAGGCTTGAAAACACCATATATTTT
NA | TRBJ1-1 | TRBD1 | TRBV5-1 | CASSLDRGTGANTEAFF | TGCGCCAGCAGCTTGGACCGCGGGACAGGGGCGAACACTGAAGCTTTCTTT
NA | TRBJ2-2 | TRBD1 | TRBV6-6 | CASTMGQVTGELFF | TGTGCCAGCACAATGGGACAGGTCACCGGGGAGCTGTTTTTT
NA | TRBJ2-5 | TRBD2 | TRBV2 | CASRPGTSGPTQYF | TGTGCCAGCAGACCCGGGACTAGCGGGCCCACCCAGTACTTC
once | TRBJ1-1 | NA | TRBV5-4 | CASSLSVTGGEAFF | TGTGCCAGCAGCTTATCGGTGACAGGAGGTGAAGCTTTCTTT
few | TRBJ1-5 | NA | TRBV20-1 | CSPGILQPQHF | TGCAGTCCAGGGATTCTTCAGCCCCAGCATTTT
few | TRBJ1-5 | NA | TRBV2 | CASSGPLAQHF | TGTGCCAGCTCGGGACCCCTAGCCCAGCATTTT
NA | TRBJ2-5 | NA | TRBV5-6 | CASSLLDTLRETQYF | TGTGCCAGCAGCTTGCTGGACACCCTCCGGGAGACCCAGTACTTC
NA | TRBJ2-1 | NA | TRBV6-6 | CASSSRIEQFF | TGTGCCAGCAGTTCACGTATTGAGCAGTTCTTC